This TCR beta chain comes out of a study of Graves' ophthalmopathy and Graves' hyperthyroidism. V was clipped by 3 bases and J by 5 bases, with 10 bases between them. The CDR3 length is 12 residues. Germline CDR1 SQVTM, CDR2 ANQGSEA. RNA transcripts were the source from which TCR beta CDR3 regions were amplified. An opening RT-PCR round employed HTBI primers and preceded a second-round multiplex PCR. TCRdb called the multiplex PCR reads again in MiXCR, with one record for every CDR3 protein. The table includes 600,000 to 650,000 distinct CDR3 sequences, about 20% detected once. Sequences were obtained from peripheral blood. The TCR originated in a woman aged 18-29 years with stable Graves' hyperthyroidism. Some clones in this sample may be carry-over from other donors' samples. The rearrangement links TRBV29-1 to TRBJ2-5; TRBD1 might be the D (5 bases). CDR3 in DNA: TGCAGCGTTGATTCAGGGCTCGAGACCCAGTACTTC. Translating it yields CSVDSGLETQYF.